A selection of T cell receptor beta chains follows, all from one sample in a study of graft-versus-host responses after intestinal transplantation. Their specific antigens are unknown. Profiled with immunoSEQ multiplex PCR; TCRdb holds only in-frame clones, not every one. Counted here are 70,000 to 95,000 clones, around 93% occurring once; the ten biggest clones make up about 1.1%. The sequencing used unstimulated CD8+ T cells sorted from spleen or lymph node cells, collected before transplant. The receptors come from a human donor who was the organ donor for an intestinal transplant. Both conserved end residues are part of each CDR3. Fields, in order: J gene, D gene, V gene, clone size, CDR3 protein, CDR3 DNA. D genes are given only for firm matches. Only part of the rows carry a size: once, few, many, or a class if the clone is expanded.

TRBJ1-2 | NA | TRBV6-1 | NA | CASGLGVHNYGYTF | TGTGCCAGCGGGTTAGGGGTGCATAACTATGGCTACACCTTC
TRBJ2-7 | TRBD1 | TRBV15 | once | CATSGTGYEQYF | TGTGCCACCAGCGGGACAGGGTACGAGCAGTACTTC
TRBJ1-5 | NA | TRBV21-1 | NA | CASSTRDRNQPQHF | TGTGCCAGCAGCACCCGGGACAGAAATCAGCCCCAGCATTTT
TRBJ1-4 | NA | TRBV5-6 | NA | CASSFLAALGGKLFF | TGTGCCAGCAGCTTTCTGGCCGCTCTAGGGGGAAAACTGTTTTTT
TRBJ1-5 | TRBD1 | TRBV30 | NA | CAWSLGQGRQPQHF | TGTGCCTGGAGCCTAGGACAGGGGAGACAGCCCCAGCATTTT
TRBJ2-1 | TRBD2 | TRBV4-2 | NA | CASSQEGGGGLGEQFF | TGTGCCAGCAGCCAAGAGGGCGGCGGGGGATTGGGTGAGCAGTTCTTC
TRBJ1-2 | NA | TRBV30 | few | CACPAGGGYTF | TGTGCCTGCCCCGCCGGGGGTGGCTACACCTTC
TRBJ1-1 | TRBD1 | TRBV30 | NA | CAWRRDRRPLSF | TGTGCCTGGAGGAGGGACAGGCGCCCTTTGAGCTTT
TRBJ1-1 | NA | TRBV11-2 | NA | CASSFGGTEAFF | TGTGCCAGCAGCTTCGGGGGCACTGAAGCTTTCTTT
TRBJ2-5 | TRBD2 | TRBV4-2 | NA | CASSQDRGSGAQYF | TGTGCCAGCAGCCAAGATAGAGGGAGCGGGGCCCAGTACTTC
TRBJ1-5 | NA | TRBV14 | NA | CASSQAHQPQHF | TGTGCCAGCAGCCAGGCCCATCAGCCCCAGCATTTT
TRBJ1-2 | NA | TRBV11-2 | NA | CASSLDRGYGYTF | TGTGCCAGCAGCTTAGATCGCGGCTATGGCTACACCTTC
TRBJ2-7 | TRBD2 | TRBV4-3 | NA | CASSQDLRSGGSYEQYF | TGCGCCAGCAGCCAAGATCTTAGAAGCGGGGGTTCCTACGAGCAGTACTTC
TRBJ2-1 | TRBD2 | TRBV6-1 | NA | CASSGTTGGRGNEQFF | TGTGCCAGCAGTGGGACCACTGGCGGGAGAGGCAATGAGCAGTTCTTC
TRBJ2-1 | TRBD2 | TRBV5-1 | NA | CASSLGRTSDEQFF | TGCGCCAGCAGCTTGGGTAGGACTAGCGATGAGCAGTTCTTC
TRBJ2-1 | NA | TRBV7-9 | NA | CASSLVEGLYNEQFF | TGTGCCAGCAGCTTAGTTGAGGGCCTCTACAATGAGCAGTTCTTC
TRBJ2-5 | TRBD2 | TRBV27 | NA | CASRNGDGGGETQYF | TGTGCCAGCAGGAACGGGGACGGGGGGGGAGAGACCCAGTACTTC
TRBJ1-4 | TRBD1 | TRBV6-1 | NA | CASSDMGTGFNEKLFF | TGTGCCAGCAGTGATATGGGGACAGGGTTTAATGAAAAACTGTTTTTT
TRBJ2-1 | TRBD2 | TRBV29-1 | NA | CSVEDRAGAFNEQFF | TGCAGCGTTGAAGACCGAGCGGGAGCTTTCAATGAGCAGTTCTTC
TRBJ2-1 | TRBD2 | TRBV9 | NA | CASSVEGGGLVHEQFF | TGTGCCAGCAGCGTAGAGGGGGGGGGACTAGTCCATGAGCAGTTCTTC
TRBJ2-3 | TRBD2 | TRBV4-3 | NA | CASSQLYGLAGTDTQYF | TGCGCCAGCAGCCAATTGTATGGGCTAGCGGGGACAGATACGCAGTATTTT
TRBJ2-1 | TRBD2 | TRBV9 | NA | CASSESQRGRGSYNEQFF | TGTGCCAGCAGCGAGAGCCAGCGCGGGAGGGGCTCCTACAATGAGCAGTTCTTC
TRBJ2-5 | NA | TRBV7-2 | once | CASSPTSGLQETQYF | TGTGCCAGCAGCCCAACCTCCGGACTGCAAGAGACCCAGTACTTC
TRBJ2-3 | TRBD2 | TRBV5-4 | NA | CASSLGLAKSLAGTDTQYF | TGTGCCAGCAGCTTGGGACTAGCGAAGAGCTTAGCAGGAACAGATACGCAGTATTTT
TRBJ2-4 | NA | TRBV7-8 | NA | CASSLGGDGKNIQYF | TGTGCCAGCAGCCTAGGCGGGGACGGCAAAAACATTCAGTACTTC
TRBJ2-5 | TRBD2 | TRBV10-2 | NA | CASSDVGGETQYF | TGCGCCAGCAGTGATGTGGGGGGGGAGACCCAGTACTTC
TRBJ2-7 | TRBD2 | TRBV27 | NA | CASSFSGGAYEQYF | TGTGCCAGCAGTTTTAGCGGGGGGGCCTACGAGCAGTACTTC
TRBJ2-1 | TRBD2 | TRBV27 | NA | CASSLWVGGADEQFF | TGTGCCAGCAGTTTATGGGTCGGGGGGGCGGATGAGCAGTTCTTC
TRBJ2-2 | TRBD2 | TRBV7-9 | NA | CASSLALREGRIRTGELFF | TGTGCCAGCAGCTTAGCGTTGCGGGAGGGCCGAATACGCACCGGGGAGCTGTTTTTT
TRBJ1-2 | NA | TRBV7-9 | NA | CASTGGIGPAAGYTF | TGTGCCAGCACCGGAGGTATAGGACCCGCGGCGGGCTACACCTTC
TRBJ1-2 | NA | TRBV4-3 | NA | CASSQDSSGFNYGYTF | TGCGCCAGCAGCCAAGATTCGTCAGGGTTCAACTATGGCTACACCTTC
TRBJ2-3 | TRBD2 | TRBV5-1 | NA | CASSLTSGGSDTQYF | TGCGCCAGCAGCTTGACTAGCGGGGGCTCAGATACGCAGTATTTT
TRBJ2-6 | NA | TRBV6-1 | NA | CASSAGTLGANVLTF | TGTGCCAGCAGCGCTGGGACTCTTGGGGCCAACGTCCTGACTTTC
TRBJ2-3 | NA | TRBV6-6 | NA | CASRAGTQYF | TGTGCCAGCAGAGCGGGTACGCAGTATTTT